The 6 T cell receptor beta chains below all came from one sample that was sequenced in a study of T cell responses to AZD1222 COVID-19 vaccine (dated by TCRdb to the early 2020s). Library preparation employed the immunoSEQ multiplex PCR assay. Not all clones reach the TCRdb copy of this immuneACCESS table, which keeps in-frame sequences only. Checked studies attribute under half of the gap to unresolved V genes and leave the rest unexplained. The sample has about 110,000 clones on record, about 92% of them singletons. The leading ten clones occupy 8% of the sample. This sample's time point label indicates: about 28 days (+/-7) after the second vaccine dose. Sample: peripheral blood, taken 28 days after the second AZD1222 dose. The receptors were gathered from an adult who received the AZD1222 COVID-19 vaccine.

This clone was counted once. This chain uses TRBV13 with TRBJ2-7; TRBD1 aligns across 7 bases. V was pared by 5 bases and J by 1 base, with 5 bases of the junction left unmatched. The CDR3 consists of 14 residues. The V gene's germline CDR1 is PRHDT and CDR2 FYEKMQ (reference sequence). The CDR3 nucleotides are TGTGCCAGCAGCCATCCACAGGGGTCCTACGAGCAGTACTTC. As protein: CASSHPQGSYEQYF.

This clone was observed once. The V call is TRBV6-2 or TRBV6-3, the J call TRBJ2-1; 11 bases align to TRBD2. After removal of 3 bases from V and 7 bases from J, the junction contained 5 bases not matched to a gene. Germline loops: CDR1 MNHEY, CDR2 SVGEGT. CDR3 length: 15 residues. The CDR3 spells CASSYSGGAFNEQFF. The CDR3 nucleotides are TGTGCCAGCAGTTATAGCGGGGGGGCATTTAATGAGCAGTTCTTC.

V gene TRBV5-1 combines with J gene TRBJ1-3; D is uncertain. This CDR3 has 15 residues. Germline V CDR1 and CDR2: SGHRS, YFSETQ. Between the trimmed V and J ends, which lost 4 bases and 0 bases, there was a span of 11 bases. This chain's CDR3 is CASSLTELSGNTIYF. The CDR3 DNA follows: TGCGCCAGCAGCCTGACGGAACTCTCTGGAAACACCATATATTTT.

The rearrangement uses TRBV19 and TRBJ1-6, with D perhaps TRBD1 (5 bases). The CDR3 has 15 amino acids. Between the trimmed V and J ends, which lost 3 bases and 10 bases, there was a span of 16 bases. Per the germline V gene, CDR1 is LNHDA and CDR2 is SQIVND (reference sequence). This CDR3 is CASSIPGRARSPLHF. The CDR3 nucleotides are TGTGCCAGTAGTATCCCGGGCAGGGCGAGATCACCCCTCCACTTT.

The gene calls are TRBV7-3 and TRBJ2-2, with TRBD2 as a possible D gene (6 bases). Germline loops: CDR1 SGHTA, CDR2 FQGTGA. Trimming pared 4 bases from V and 7 bases from J, leaving 19 bases between. The CDR3 runs 16 residues. CDR3 protein: CASSSRGGATGGELFF. Here the CDR3 DNA reads TGTGCCAGCAGCTCCCGAGGAGGGGCGACCGGCGGGGAGCTGTTTTTT.

CDR3 nucleotides: TGTGCCAGCAGTTACTCGACACGGCCCTTCTATGGCTACACCTTC. It encodes CASSYSTRPFYGYTF. The chain uses TRBV6-5 and TRBJ1-2; D is ambiguous. CDR3 length: 15 amino acids. Trimming removed 0 bases at V and 4 bases at J, with 12 bases between. The germline V gene encodes CDR1 MNHEY and CDR2 SVGAGI.